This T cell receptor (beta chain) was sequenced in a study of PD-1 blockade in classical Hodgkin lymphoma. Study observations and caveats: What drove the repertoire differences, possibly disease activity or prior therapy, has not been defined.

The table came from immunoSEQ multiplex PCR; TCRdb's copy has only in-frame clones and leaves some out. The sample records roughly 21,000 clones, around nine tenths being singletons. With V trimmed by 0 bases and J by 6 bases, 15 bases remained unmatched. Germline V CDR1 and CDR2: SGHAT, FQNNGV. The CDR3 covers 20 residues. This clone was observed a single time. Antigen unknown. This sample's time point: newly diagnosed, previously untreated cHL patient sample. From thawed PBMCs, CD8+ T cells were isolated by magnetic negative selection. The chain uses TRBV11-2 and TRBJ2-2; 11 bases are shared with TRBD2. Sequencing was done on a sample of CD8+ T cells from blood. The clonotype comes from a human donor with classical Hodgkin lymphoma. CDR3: CASSLEGKAWQTSGAGELFF. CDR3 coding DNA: TGTGCCAGCAGCTTAGAGGGGAAGGCGTGGCAGACTAGCGGGGCCGGGGAGCTGTTTTTT.